This T cell receptor beta chain appears in the sequencing data of a study of blood T cell repertoires in COVID-19. Authors' methods: Amplification with reference gene primers provided the estimates of nucleated cell counts. The data were produced by immunoSEQ multiplex PCR, yet TCRdb's version contains in-frame clones alone and is incomplete. The DNA gave D and trimming, while V, J and clone size come from that table. The repertoire has a few hundred thousand clones, about 88% of them found once; the top ten carry approximately 1.7%. The CDR3 covers 16 residues. V gave up 7 bases and J gave up 1 base; unmatched junction bases: 9. Germline V gives CDR1 LNHDA, CDR2 SQIVND (reference sequence).

This rearrangement joins TRBV19 to TRBJ2-2, with TRBD1 identical over 7 bases. This sequence was found in a man aged 65 to 79 with acute or convalescent COVID-19. The sequencing sample was made of peripheral blood. The DNA of the CDR3 is TGTGCCAGTACCCCAACCCGGACAGGGAACACCGGGGAGCTGTTTTTT. This translates into CASTPTRTGNTGELFF.